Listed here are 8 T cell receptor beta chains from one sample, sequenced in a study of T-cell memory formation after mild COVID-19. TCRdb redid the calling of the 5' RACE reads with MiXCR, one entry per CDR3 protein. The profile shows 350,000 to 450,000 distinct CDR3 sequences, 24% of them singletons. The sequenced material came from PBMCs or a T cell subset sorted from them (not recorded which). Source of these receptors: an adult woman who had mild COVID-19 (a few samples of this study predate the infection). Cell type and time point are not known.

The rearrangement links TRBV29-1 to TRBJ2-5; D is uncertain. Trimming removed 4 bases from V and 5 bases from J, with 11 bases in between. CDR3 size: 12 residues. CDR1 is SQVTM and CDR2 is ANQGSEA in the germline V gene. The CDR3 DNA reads TGCAGCGTTGGGCAGAGATCCGAGACCCAGTACTTC. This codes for CSVGQRSETQYF.

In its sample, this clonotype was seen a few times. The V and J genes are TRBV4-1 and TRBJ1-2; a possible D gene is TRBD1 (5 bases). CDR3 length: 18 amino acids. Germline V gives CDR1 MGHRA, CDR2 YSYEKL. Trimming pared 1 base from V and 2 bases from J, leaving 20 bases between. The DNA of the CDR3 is TGCGCCAGCAGCCAAGTTAGTAGGAGACAGAACATAAACTATGGCTACACCTTC. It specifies CASSQVSRRQNINYGYTF.

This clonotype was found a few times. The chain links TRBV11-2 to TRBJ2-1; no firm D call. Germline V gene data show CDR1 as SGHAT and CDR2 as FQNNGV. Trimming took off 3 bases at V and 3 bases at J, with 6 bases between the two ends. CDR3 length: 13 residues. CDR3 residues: CASSFAIYNEQFF. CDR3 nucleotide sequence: TGTGCCAGCAGCTTCGCGATCTACAATGAGCAGTTCTTC.

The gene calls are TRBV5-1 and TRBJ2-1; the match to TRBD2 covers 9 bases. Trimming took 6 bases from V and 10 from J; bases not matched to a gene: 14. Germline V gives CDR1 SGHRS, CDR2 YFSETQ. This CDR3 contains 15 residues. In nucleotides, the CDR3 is TGCGCCAGCACCCCGTTGGGACTAGCACGTGAGGAGCAGTTCTTC. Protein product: CASTPLGLAREEQFF.

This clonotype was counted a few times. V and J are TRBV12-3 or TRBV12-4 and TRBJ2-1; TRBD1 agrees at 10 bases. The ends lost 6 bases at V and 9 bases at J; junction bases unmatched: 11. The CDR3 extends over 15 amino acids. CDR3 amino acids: CASSPPTGGSIEQFF. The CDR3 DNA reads TGTGCCAGCAGCCCCCCGACAGGGGGCTCGATTGAGCAGTTCTTC.

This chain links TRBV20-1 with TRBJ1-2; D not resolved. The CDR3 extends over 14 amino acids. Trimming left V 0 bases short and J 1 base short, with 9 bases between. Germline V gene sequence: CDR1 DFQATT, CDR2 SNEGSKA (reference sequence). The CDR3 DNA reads TGCAGTGCTAGAGATCCAAACCGTAACTATGGCTACACCTTC. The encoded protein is CSARDPNRNYGYTF.

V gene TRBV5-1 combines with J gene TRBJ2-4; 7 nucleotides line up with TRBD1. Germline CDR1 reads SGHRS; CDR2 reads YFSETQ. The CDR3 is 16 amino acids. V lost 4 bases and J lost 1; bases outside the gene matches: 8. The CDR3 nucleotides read TGCGCCAGCAGCGACCCCGACAGGGAGGCCAAAAACATTCAGTACTTC. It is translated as CASSDPDREAKNIQYF.

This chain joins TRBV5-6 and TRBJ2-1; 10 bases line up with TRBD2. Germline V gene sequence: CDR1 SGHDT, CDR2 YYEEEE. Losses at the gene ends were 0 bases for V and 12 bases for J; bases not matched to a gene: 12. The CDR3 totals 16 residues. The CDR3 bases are TGTGCCAGCAGCTTGGGGGGCGGCCTAGCGGGGGCCCGGCAGTTCTTC. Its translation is CASSLGGGLAGARQFF.